Listed here are 30 T cell receptor beta chains from one sample, sequenced in a study of shared clonotypes between healthy human individuals. Measured with immunoSEQ multiplex PCR; TCRdb has only the in-frame clones, and not every one. Found here are about 2.1 million clones, 90% to 95% of them singletons; the top ten hold under 2%. Terminally differentiated effector memory CD45RA+ cells were excluded from the naive CD8 cells, which were CD45RO-negative and positively selected for CCR7. The specimen sequenced was naive CD8+ T cells from PBMCs. The receptors were sampled from a man between 18 and 35 years old in good health. Some clones in this sample may be carry-over from other donors' samples.

The rearrangement links TRBV7-2 to TRBJ2-5; D gene ambiguous. The J call may not be correct, given that the DNA end is closer to TRBJ2-7. CDR3 length: 12 residues. Per the germline V gene, CDR1 is SGHTA and CDR2 is FQGNSA. The CDR3 bases are TGTGCCAGCAGCTCCCTTTGGACCGAGCAGTACTTC. It codes for CASSSLWTEQYF.

This chain links TRBV7-8 with TRBJ2-3; D gene uncertain. Germline V gives CDR1 SGHVS, CDR2 FQNEAQ. The CDR3 runs 11 residues. V dropped 5 bases and J dropped 8 bases, with 8 bases sitting between them. The CDR3 protein is CASSPIRTQYF. Written as DNA, the CDR3 is TGTGCCAGCAGCCCTATCCGTACGCAGTATTTT.

The chain couples TRBV6-5 to TRBJ2-7; TRBD2 matches at 7 bases. Losses at the gene ends were 0 bases for V and 0 bases for J; bases not matched to a gene: 5. Germline V lookup: CDR1 MNHEY, CDR2 SVGAGI. The CDR3 runs to 16 residues. The CDR3: CASSYSSGAVSYEQYF. DNA of the CDR3: TGTGCCAGCAGTTACTCGAGCGGGGCCGTCTCCTACGAGCAGTACTTC.

This clone was observed a single time. This chain connects TRBV29-1 to TRBJ2-2, with D unclear. Per the germline V gene, CDR1 is SQVTM and CDR2 is ANQGSEA. V lost 7 bases to trimming and J lost 1 base, with 10 bases between them. This CDR3 region has 13 residues. CDR3 protein: CSADLGNTGELFF. The CDR3 nucleotides are TGCAGCGCCGACCTCGGGAACACCGGGGAGCTGTTTTTT.

This rearrangement joins TRBV16 to TRBJ2-7; no reliable D call. The CDR3 covers 12 residues. CDR1 and CDR2 from the germline V gene are KGHSY and FQNENV. Between the trimmed V and J ends, which lost 1 base and 6 bases, there was a span of 7 bases. CDR3 region: CASSQLRSEQYF. DNA for the CDR3: TGTGCCAGCAGCCAATTACGGAGCGAGCAGTACTTC.

The chain has TRBV14 and TRBJ2-1, with TRBD1 matching 7 bases. This CDR3 has 14 amino acids. V shed 3 bases, J shed 5 bases, and the junction held 4 bases outside the gene matches. Germline values: CDR1 SGHDN, CDR2 FVKESK. The CDR3 is CASSHWDSDNEQFF. The CDR3 nucleotides read TGTGCCAGCAGCCATTGGGACAGCGACAATGAGCAGTTCTTC.

This chain joins TRBV2 and TRBJ2-7, with 7 bases that match TRBD1. The CDR3 is 14 amino acids. J was trimmed by 2 bases and V by 3 bases; bases with no gene match: 4. Germline V gene data show CDR1 as SNHLY and CDR2 as FYNNEI. In DNA form, the CDR3 reads TGTGCCAGCAGTGACCGGGACAGACCCTACGAGCAGTACTTC. This translates into CASSDRDRPYEQYF. Complete variable domain (other parts from reference TRBV2 and TRBJ2-7): EPEVTQTPSHQVTQMGQEVILRCVPISNHLYFYWYRQILGQKVEFLVSFYNNEISEKSEIFDDQFSVERPDGSNFTLKIRSTKLEDSAMYFCASSDRDRPYEQYFGPGTRLTVT.

The chain employs TRBV11-2 and TRBJ2-7, with no clear D. Trimming removed 1 base at V and 5 bases at J, with 12 bases between. Germline lookup yields CDR1 SGHAT and CDR2 FQNNGV. The CDR3 consists of 14 residues. CDR3 residues: CASSLAGYSHEQYF. DNA for the CDR3: TGTGCCAGCAGCTTAGCAGGATATAGTCACGAGCAGTACTTC. The variable domain in full, completed from reference TRBV11-2 and TRBJ2-7, reads EAGVAQSPRYKIIEKRQSVAFWCNPISGHATLYWYQQILGQGPKLLIQFQNNGVVDDSQLPKDRFSAERLKGVDSTLKIQPAKLEDSAVYLCASSLAGYSHEQYFGPGTRLTVT.

The rearrangement links TRBV10-1 to TRBJ2-2; D is perhaps TRBD1 (7 bases). The CDR3 sequence is 13 residues long. The ends were cut back, 9 bases at V and 7 bases at J, with 15 bases in the middle. Germline CDR1 reads WNHNN; CDR2 reads SYGVQD (reference sequence). CDR3 nucleotide sequence: TGCGCCAGTCAGACAGGGAGGTACGGGGAGCTGTTTTTT. Its translation: CASQTGRYGELFF.

This chain links TRBV6-5 with TRBJ2-2, with D hard to call. V lost 2 bases, J lost 3 bases, and 4 bases lay in between. The CDR3 runs 13 residues. The germline gives CDR1 MNHEY, CDR2 SVGAGI. CDR3 residues: CASSYLDTGELFF. CDR3 sequence (DNA): TGTGCCAGCAGTTACCTGGACACCGGGGAGCTGTTTTTT.

The V call is TRBV7-9, the J call TRBJ1-1; D gene unclear. The CDR3 length is 14 residues. V was trimmed by 2 bases and J by 3 bases, leaving 10 bases between them. Germline V lookup: CDR1 SEHNR, CDR2 FQNEAQ (reference sequence). The CDR3 bases are TGTGCCAGCAGCTTAAGTGGGAGGGACACTGAAGCTTTCTTT. Its protein is CASSLSGRDTEAFF.

The genes are TRBV6-1 and TRBJ2-1; D remains unclear. Germline V lookup: CDR1 MNHNS, CDR2 SASEGT. V was shortened by 3 bases and J by 4 bases, with 13 bases between the two germline ends. CDR3 length equals 15 residues. CDR3 in DNA: TGTGCCAGCAGTGAGTGGCCCTCCCCTTACAATGAGCAGTTCTTC. This gives the protein CASSEWPSPYNEQFF.

The CDR3 is CASTSGAPIPNEKLFF. The CDR3 DNA is TGTGCCAGCACTTCAGGGGCCCCCATCCCTAATGAAAAACTGTTTTTT. The V and J genes are TRBV27 and TRBJ1-4, with D possibly being TRBD1 (6 bases). In germline, CDR1 is MNHEY, CDR2 SMNVEV (reference sequence). Trimming took off 7 bases at V and 3 bases at J, with 18 bases between the two ends. This CDR3 comprises 16 residues. Using reference TRBV27 and TRBJ1-4 for the parts outside the CDR3, the full variable domain is EAQVTQNPRYLITVTGKKLTVTCSQNMNHEYMSWYRQDPGLGLRQIYYSMNVEVTDKGDVPEGYKVSRKEKRNFPLILESPSPNQTSLYFCASTSGAPIPNEKLFFGSGTQLSVL.

The V gene is TRBV29-1, the J gene TRBJ2-2; D remains unclear. The V gene's germline CDR1 is SQVTM and CDR2 ANQGSEA. Trimming pared 3 bases from V and 1 base from J, leaving 9 bases between. CDR3 length: 14 residues. CDR3 sequence: CSVEGLGNTGELFF. In DNA, the CDR3 is TGCAGCGTTGAGGGCTTGGGGAACACCGGGGAGCTGTTTTTT.

The chain links TRBV20-1 to TRBJ2-1, with D uncertain. This CDR3 comprises 11 residues. From germline, CDR1 is DFQATT and CDR2 SNEGSKA (reference sequence). The DNA of the CDR3 is TGCAGCCCCCCCTCCTACAATGAGCAGTTCTTC. It encodes CSPPSYNEQFF.

With regard to this clone: The sample has other DNA sequences that encode this CDR3 too. J is TRBJ1-5 and V is TRBV27; D not resolved. Per germline, CDR1 MNHEY and CDR2 SMNVEV (reference sequence). V gave up 6 bases and J gave up 4 bases, with 16 bases separating them. There are 15 residues in the CDR3. CDR3 loop: CASSLGWGGNQPQHF. CDR3 DNA sequence: TGTGCCAGCAGCTTAGGGTGGGGAGGGAATCAGCCCCAGCATTTT.

The CDR3 nucleotides read TGTGCCAGCAGTTTCTCTACCTCCTTTGGGTTGAGGGGTGGCTACACCTTC. This encodes CASSFSTSFGLRGGYTF. The rearrangement uses TRBV27 and TRBJ1-2; D possibly corresponds to TRBD1 (5 bases). Trimming left V 3 bases short and J 7 bases short, with 24 bases between. Germline V CDR1 and CDR2: MNHEY, SMNVEV (reference sequence). CDR3 size: 17 residues.

The V call is TRBV19, the J call TRBJ2-5; the match to TRBD1 covers 11 bases. The J segment lost 5 bases and the V segment lost 4 bases, leaving 6 bases of the junction unmatched. Germline V gives CDR1 LNHDA, CDR2 SQIVND (reference sequence). The CDR3 has 15 amino acids. The CDR3 is CASSSGTGGVETQYF. CDR3 DNA: TGTGCCAGTAGTAGTGGGACAGGGGGAGTCGAGACCCAGTACTTC.

The chain links TRBV28 to TRBJ2-6; no definite D call. The germline CDR1 and CDR2 sequences are MDHEN and SYDVKM. V dropped 5 bases and J dropped 0 bases, with 8 bases sitting between them. This CDR3 is built from 15 residues. DNA of the CDR3: TGTGCCAGCAGTCCTATTCTCTCTGGGGCCAACGTCCTGACTTTC. It codes for CASSPILSGANVLTF.

The chain joins TRBV5-5 to TRBJ2-7; 7 bases agree with TRBD1. The CDR3 length is 14 residues. CDR1 and CDR2 from the germline V gene are SGHKS and YYEKEE (reference sequence). J gave up 2 bases and V 4 bases, and 6 bases lay outside the gene matches. CDR3 in DNA: TGTGCCAGCAGCCCTGGACAGGTCACCTACGAGCAGTACTTC. As protein: CASSPGQVTYEQYF.

The chain joins TRBV7-6 to TRBJ2-2; 11 bases align to TRBD2. There are 15 residues in the CDR3. J was trimmed by 4 bases and V by 5 bases; bases with no gene match: 3. From germline, CDR1 is SGHVS and CDR2 FNYEAQ. CDR3 sequence reads: CASSPGTSGTGELFF. CDR3 nucleotide sequence: TGTGCCAGCAGCCCCGGGACTAGCGGCACCGGGGAGCTGTTTTTT.

The chain has TRBV28 and TRBJ2-4, with 9 bases aligning to TRBD1. Trimming took 6 bases from V and 1 from J; bases not matched to a gene: 13. The CDR3 covers 18 residues. The germline V gene encodes CDR1 MDHEN and CDR2 SYDVKM. In DNA form, the CDR3 reads TGTGCCAGCAGATCTGGACAGGGGCCATACGGTGCCAAAAACATTCAGTACTTC. Residues: CASRSGQGPYGAKNIQYF.

This clone was detected a few times. The chain carries TRBV4-2 and TRBJ1-1; D gene ambiguous. Germline V gene sequence: CDR1 LGHNA, CDR2 YNFKEQ. The CDR3 spans 11 residues. V gave up 11 bases and J gave up 4 bases, with 11 bases separating them. The CDR3 loop is CAAREGTEAFF. The CDR3 DNA sequence: TGTGCCGCCCGGGAGGGCACTGAAGCTTTCTTT.

The chain joins TRBV7-2 to TRBJ2-7; the match to TRBD2 covers 7 bases. CDR1 and CDR2 (germline): SGHTA, FQGNSA. This CDR3 comprises 14 residues. V gave up 5 bases and J gave up 7 bases; unmatched junction bases: 11. CDR3 in amino acids: CASSDGTNLDEQYF. CDR3 DNA sequence: TGTGCCAGCAGCGACGGGACTAATCTGGATGAGCAGTACTTC. Using reference TRBV7-2 and TRBJ2-7 for the parts outside the CDR3, the full variable domain is GAGVSQSPSNKVTEKGKDVELRCDPISGHTALYWYRQSLGQGLEFLIYFQGNSAPDKSGLPSDRFSAERTGGSVSTLTIQRTQQEDSAVYLCASSDGTNLDEQYFGPGTRLTVT.

This clone has just one count. The rearrangement joins TRBV30 to TRBJ2-1; 7 bases are shared with TRBD2. The CDR3 totals 15 residues. The ends lost 1 base at V and 4 bases at J; junction bases unmatched: 7. CDR1 is GTSNPN, CDR2 SVGIG, per germline (reference sequence). In DNA form, the CDR3 reads TGTGCCTGGAGTGAAGGGACTACCCGATACAATGAGCAGTTCTTC. It codes for CAWSEGTTRYNEQFF.

The gene calls are TRBV28 and TRBJ1-1; D remains ambiguous. Per the germline V gene, CDR1 is MDHEN and CDR2 is SYDVKM. This CDR3 spans 18 amino acids. The V end lost 5 bases, the J end lost 1 base, and 23 bases lay between the germline ends. CDR3 loop: CASSPARRIILSNTEAFF. CDR3 coding DNA: TGTGCCAGCAGTCCCGCCCGACGGATCATCTTATCGAACACTGAAGCTTTCTTT.

The table lists this clone with a count of one. This chain uses TRBV4-2 with TRBJ2-7; TRBD1 is a possible D gene (6 bases). The V end was cut by 0 bases, the J end by 3 bases, with 12 bases between. The CDR3 is made up of 15 amino acids. The germline V gene encodes CDR1 LGHNA and CDR2 YNFKEQ. In nucleotides, the CDR3 is TGTGCCAGCAGCCAAGAGTCGGGACATAGCTACGAGCAGTACTTC. Translation gives CASSQESGHSYEQYF.

The chain combines TRBV6-5 with TRBJ2-1; D perhaps matches TRBD1 (5 bases). The V and J ends lost 6 bases and 7 bases respectively, with 13 bases between them. CDR3 length: 13 residues. Germline V CDR1 and CDR2: MNHEY, SVGAGI. The CDR3 spells CASRAGFINEQFF. In DNA, the CDR3 is TGTGCCAGCAGGGCAGGGTTCATTAATGAGCAGTTCTTC.

Only one count was recorded for this clone. This chain connects TRBV7-9 to TRBJ1-3; no firm D call. V was clipped by 3 bases and J by 2 bases, with 11 bases between them. The CDR3 consists of 15 residues. CDR1 is SEHNR and CDR2 is FQNEAQ in the germline V gene (reference sequence). The CDR3 loop is CASSFFPGAGNTIYF. In DNA, the CDR3 is TGTGCCAGCAGCTTTTTCCCCGGGGCTGGAAACACCATATATTTT.

The CDR3 nucleotides read TGTGCCATCAGTGACCTTAGGGATCAGCCCCAGCATTTT. It specifies CAISDLRDQPQHF. The V gene is TRBV10-3, the J gene TRBJ1-5; D is ambiguous. Germline assignment: CDR1 ENHRY and CDR2 SYGVKD. The CDR3 contains 13 residues. The V and J ends lost 3 bases and 5 bases respectively, with 8 bases between them.